This entry concerns a single TCR beta chain. Its antigen is as yet unknown. This specimen comes from a study of T cell repertoires in cytomegalovirus infection. Across the whole study: CMV epitopes, recently identified HLA-C-restricted and well-studied HLA-B-restricted, were used. An indication of both CMV infection and matching HLA type came from public TCR beta signatures. Regarding the study as a whole: Carriers of CMV and the relevant HLA type were discriminated by public TCR beta frequency.

A single record per CDR3 protein comes from TCRdb applying MiXCR to the reads. The repertoire holds 830,000 or so distinct CDR3 sequences, with approximately 32% as singletons. Germline-derived CDR1 and CDR2 are MNHEY and SVGAGI. V was pared by 0 bases and J by 5 bases, with 11 bases of the junction left unmatched. The CDR3 runs to 19 residues. This specimen consisted of cultured CD8+ T cells from PBMCs, obtained from culture after CMV antigen stimulation. The clonotype comes from a human donor in good health (CMV status not recorded). Some clones in this sample may be carry-over from other donors' samples. The gene calls are TRBV6-5 and TRBJ1-6; 9 bases align to TRBD1. The CDR3 protein is CASSYSNLIRDRDNSPLHF. In nucleotides, the CDR3 is TGTGCCAGCAGTTACTCTAACCTCATTCGGGACAGGGATAATTCACCCCTCCACTTT.